This T cell receptor beta chain stems from a study of regulatory T cells in long-lasting Graves disease. In the study overall: Freshly diagnosed Graves' patients had used antithyroid drugs for under 3 months.

Time point reported: newly diagnosed GD, antithyroid drugs for less than 3 months. There was RNA extracted from PBMCs, and the TCR library was made from it. Losses at the gene ends were 2 bases for V and 8 bases for J; bases not matched to a gene: 8. CDR3 size: 15 residues. CDR1 and CDR2 (germline): SGHTA, FQGTGA. Arm-PCR of CDR3 regions and iRepertoire HTBI primers were the basis on which TCR beta libraries were built. From the multiplex PCR reads, TCRdb called clonotypes with MiXCR, one entry per CDR3 protein. The data hold about 430,000 distinct CDR3 sequences, with 15% observed a single time. The table lists this clonotype with many counts. Separately, the same data were catalogued under a study of T cells in Graves' hyperthyroidism and ophthalmopathy.

This material consisted of peripheral blood mononuclear cells (PBMCs), taken at new diagnosis, from a patient treated with antithyroid drugs. The rearrangement links TRBV7-3 to TRBJ2-1; 8 nucleotides match TRBD2. The receptor comes from a woman aged 40 to 50 with Graves disease. In DNA form, the CDR3 reads TGTGCCAGCAGCTTAGTGGGACTAGTCGGAGATGAGCAGTTCTTC. It specifies CASSLVGLVGDEQFF.